This T cell receptor beta chain was recovered during a study of cytomegalovirus exposure and HLA in healthy donors. Study outcomes and limitations: An Asian-associated ancestry cluster reportedly showed fewer N-insertions than the roughly 670-donor mean in a later analysis. When analyzed later, a missense DCLRE1C variant was found to be linked to TCR beta V- and J-gene trimming.

Turning to this clone: The antigen is undetermined.

Germline loops: CDR1 MNHNS, CDR2 SASEGT. The CDR3 is made up of 14 amino acids. With 7 bases clipped from V and 12 bases from J, the junction kept 14 bases outside the gene matches. Both 60 Vbeta primers and 13 Jbeta primers went into the PCR. The method was immunoSEQ multiplex PCR; TCRdb's version includes in-frame clones alone and lacks a portion of them. The sample contains around 67,000 clones, roughly 74% of which appear only once. The source material was PBMCs. The V and J genes are TRBV6-1 and TRBJ2-1; 8 positions agree with TRBD2. This receptor was obtained from a young man in good health and CMV-seropositive. CDR3 in amino acids: CASTQRGLGRGQFF. CDR3 DNA sequence: TGTGCCAGCACCCAAAGGGGACTAGGCCGAGGGCAGTTCTTC.